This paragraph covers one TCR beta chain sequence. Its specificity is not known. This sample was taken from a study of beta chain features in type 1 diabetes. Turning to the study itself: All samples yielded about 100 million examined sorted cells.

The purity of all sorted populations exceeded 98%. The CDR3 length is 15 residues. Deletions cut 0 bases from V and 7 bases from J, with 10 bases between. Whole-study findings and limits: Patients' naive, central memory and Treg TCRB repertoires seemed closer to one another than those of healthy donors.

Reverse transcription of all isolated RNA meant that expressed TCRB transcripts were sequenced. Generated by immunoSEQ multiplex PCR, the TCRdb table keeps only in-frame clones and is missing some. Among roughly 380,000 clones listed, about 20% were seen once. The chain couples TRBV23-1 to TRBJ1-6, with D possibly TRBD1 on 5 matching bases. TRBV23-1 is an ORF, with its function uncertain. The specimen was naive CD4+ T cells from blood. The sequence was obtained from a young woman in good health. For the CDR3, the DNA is TGCGCCAGCAGTCAATCCCAGGGTGAGAATTCACCCCTCCACTTT. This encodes CASSQSQGENSPLHF.